Sequencing of this TCR beta chain was carried out in a study of shared clonotypes between healthy human individuals. Whole-study context: Each donor's CD4 naive and CD4 memory cells filled three plates apiece, CD8 naive two, and CD8 memory one.

Regarding the study as a whole: The authors sampled blood alone, and tissue repertoires likely differ. Some naive CD4 clonotypes, roughly 4.8%, turned up in common across a handful of donors.

The V gene's germline CDR1 is SGHRS and CDR2 YFSETQ. The trim removed 4 bases at V and 9 bases at J, leaving 18 bases unmatched. The CDR3 covers 16 residues. Some clones are missing from TCRdb's copy, which holds only in-frame ones; the method was immunoSEQ multiplex PCR. Here the sample spans more than 2,000,000 clones, approximately 93% being singletons. With regard to this clone: Its cognate antigen is unknown.

This TCR was sampled from a man aged 18 to 29 in good health. Some clones in this sample may be carry-over from other donors' samples. The material sequenced was naive CD4+ T cells from PBMCs. Noted subset: CD45RA+ positively selected. The V gene is TRBV5-1, the J gene TRBJ1-1, with 7 positions matching TRBD1. Written as DNA, the CDR3 is TGCGCCAGCAGCATAACCCGACAGGGTTACTTCTCTAAAGCTTTCTTT. The encoded protein is CASSITRQGYFSKAFF.